This T cell receptor (beta chain) was identified in a study of T cell responses to AZD1222 COVID-19 vaccine. The CDR3 spans 15 residues. Germline V gene data show CDR1 as SEHNR and CDR2 as FQNEAQ (reference sequence). V was clipped by 2 bases and J by 0 bases, with 7 bases between them. The protocol was immunoSEQ multiplex PCR, while the TCRdb copy is restricted to in-frame clones and leaves out a portion. The table shows about 150,000 clones, with 87% occurring only once. The sequences come from peripheral blood, collected 28 days after the second AZD1222 dose. The genes are TRBV7-9 and TRBJ1-4, with D unclear. The TCR originated in an adult who received the AZD1222 COVID-19 vaccine. The CDR3 bases are TGTGCCAGCAGCTTATGGGTTGCAACTAATGAAAAACTGTTTTTT. It is translated as CASSLWVATNEKLFF.